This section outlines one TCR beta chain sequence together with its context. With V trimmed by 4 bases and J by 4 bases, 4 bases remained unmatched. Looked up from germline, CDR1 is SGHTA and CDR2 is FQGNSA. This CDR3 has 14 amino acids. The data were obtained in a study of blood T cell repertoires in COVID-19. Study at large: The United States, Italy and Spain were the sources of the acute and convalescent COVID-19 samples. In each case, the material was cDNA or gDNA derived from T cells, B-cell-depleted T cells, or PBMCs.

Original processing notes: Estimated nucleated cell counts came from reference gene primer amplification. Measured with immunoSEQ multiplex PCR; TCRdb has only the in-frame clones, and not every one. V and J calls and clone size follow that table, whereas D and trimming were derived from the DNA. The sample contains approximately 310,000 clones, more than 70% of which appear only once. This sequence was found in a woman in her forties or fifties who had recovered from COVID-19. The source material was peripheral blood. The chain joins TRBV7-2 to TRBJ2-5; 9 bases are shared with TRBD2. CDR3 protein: CASSWAGGRETQYF. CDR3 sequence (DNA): TGTGCCAGCAGCTGGGCGGGGGGGAGAGAGACCCAGTACTTC.